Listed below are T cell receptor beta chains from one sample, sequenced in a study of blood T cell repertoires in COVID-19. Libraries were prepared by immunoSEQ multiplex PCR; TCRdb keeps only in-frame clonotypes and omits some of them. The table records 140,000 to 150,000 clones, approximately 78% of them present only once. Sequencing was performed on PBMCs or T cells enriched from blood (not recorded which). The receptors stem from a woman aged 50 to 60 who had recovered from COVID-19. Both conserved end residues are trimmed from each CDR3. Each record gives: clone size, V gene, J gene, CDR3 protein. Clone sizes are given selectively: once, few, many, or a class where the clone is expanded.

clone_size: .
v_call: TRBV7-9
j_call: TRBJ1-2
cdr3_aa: ASSRGEGYGYT

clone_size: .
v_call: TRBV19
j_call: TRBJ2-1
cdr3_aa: ATRTSGLNNEQF

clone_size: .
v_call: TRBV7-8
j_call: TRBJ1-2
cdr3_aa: ASSQTGVYGYT

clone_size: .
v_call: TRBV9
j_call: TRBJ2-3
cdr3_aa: ASSPRQGAQTGTDTQY

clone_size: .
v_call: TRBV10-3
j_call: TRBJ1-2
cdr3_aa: AIREGQVGYT

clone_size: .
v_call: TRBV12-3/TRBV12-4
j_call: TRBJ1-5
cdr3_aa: ASSLARDQPQH

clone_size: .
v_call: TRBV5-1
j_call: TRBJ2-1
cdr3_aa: ASSLDRDNEQF

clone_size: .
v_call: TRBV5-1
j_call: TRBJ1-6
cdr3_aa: ASSLEGGRIVSPLH

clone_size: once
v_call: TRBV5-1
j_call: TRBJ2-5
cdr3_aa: ASGEGEETQY

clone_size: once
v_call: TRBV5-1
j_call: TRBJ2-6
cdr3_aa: ASSFFESGANVLT

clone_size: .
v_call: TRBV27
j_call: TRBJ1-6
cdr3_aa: ASSFTSSPLH

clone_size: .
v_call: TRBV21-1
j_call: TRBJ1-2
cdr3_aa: ANNRPCYGYT

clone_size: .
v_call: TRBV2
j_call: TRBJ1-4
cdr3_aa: ASRAPNSATNEKLF

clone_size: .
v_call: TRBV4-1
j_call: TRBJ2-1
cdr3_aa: ASSQEDQRDPHYNEQF

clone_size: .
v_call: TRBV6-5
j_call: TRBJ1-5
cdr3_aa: ASSYSRGKPQH

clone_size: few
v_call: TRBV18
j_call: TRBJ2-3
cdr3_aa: ASSSRGPSTDTQY

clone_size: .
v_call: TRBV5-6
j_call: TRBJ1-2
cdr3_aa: ASSFGVGQRIGYT

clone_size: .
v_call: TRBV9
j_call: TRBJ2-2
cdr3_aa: ASSSVTDTGELF

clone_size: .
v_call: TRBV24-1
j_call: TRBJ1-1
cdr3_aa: ATSDGANTEAF

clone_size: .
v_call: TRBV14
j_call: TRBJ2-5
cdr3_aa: ASSQDRRRKETQY

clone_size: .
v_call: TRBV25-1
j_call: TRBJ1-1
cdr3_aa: ASSQVSSTEAF

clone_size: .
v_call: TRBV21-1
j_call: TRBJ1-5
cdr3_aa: ASSKTGGNDQPQH

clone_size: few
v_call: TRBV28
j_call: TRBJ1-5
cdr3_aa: ASSLRTGAHNQPQH

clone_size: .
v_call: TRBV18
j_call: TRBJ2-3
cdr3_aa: ASSPLGGHTDTQY

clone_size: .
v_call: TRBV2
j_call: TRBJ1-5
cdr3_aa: ASSGGGHTSNQPQH

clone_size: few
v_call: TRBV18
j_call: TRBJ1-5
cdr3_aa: ASSPEGVRNQPQH

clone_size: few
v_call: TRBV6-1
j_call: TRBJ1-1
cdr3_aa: ASSERGLDTEAF

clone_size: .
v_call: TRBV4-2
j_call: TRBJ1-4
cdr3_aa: ASKSETANEKLF

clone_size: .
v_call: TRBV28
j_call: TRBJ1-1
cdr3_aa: ASSSSWTGANTEAF

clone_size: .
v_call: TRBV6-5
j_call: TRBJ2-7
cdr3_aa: ASSYSRGYEQY

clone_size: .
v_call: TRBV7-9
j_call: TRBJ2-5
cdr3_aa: ASSLVPGGRETQY

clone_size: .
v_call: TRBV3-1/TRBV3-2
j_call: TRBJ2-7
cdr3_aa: ASSHQGERLGYEQY

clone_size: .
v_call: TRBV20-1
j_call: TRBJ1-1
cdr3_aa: SAPKNTGAF

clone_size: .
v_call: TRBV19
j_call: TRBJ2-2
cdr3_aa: ASSIARDGELF

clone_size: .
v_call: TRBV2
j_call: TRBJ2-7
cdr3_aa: ASSGTRSYEQY

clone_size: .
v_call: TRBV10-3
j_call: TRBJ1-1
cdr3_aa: AISGRRGRANTEAF

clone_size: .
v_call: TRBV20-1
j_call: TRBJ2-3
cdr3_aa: SAPGADTQY

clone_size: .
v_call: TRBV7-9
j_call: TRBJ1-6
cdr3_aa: ASSPTGDSPLH

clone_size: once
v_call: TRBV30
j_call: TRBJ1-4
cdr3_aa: AWSGPGEYDKLF

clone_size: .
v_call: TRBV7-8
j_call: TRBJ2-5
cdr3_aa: ASSSTLQETQY

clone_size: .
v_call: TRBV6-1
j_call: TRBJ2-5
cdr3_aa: ASREGSGFPETQY

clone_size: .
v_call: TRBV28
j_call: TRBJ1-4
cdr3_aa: ASVDRMGEKLF